The 21 T cell receptor beta chains presented below share a single source sample, sequenced in a study of shared clonotypes between healthy human individuals. Assay used: immunoSEQ multiplex PCR; TCRdb lists only in-frame clones, some missing. The data show about half a million clones, 79% seen once. The sample consisted of PBMCs. Source of these receptors: a woman in her 40s in good health. Some clones in this sample may be carry-over from other donors' samples.

The V gene is TRBV14, the J gene TRBJ2-7, with D unclear. This CDR3 spans 11 amino acids. CDR1 is SGHDN, CDR2 FVKESK, per germline. V lost 4 bases and J 7 bases, leaving 8 bases between the germline ends. CDR3 protein: CASSRRREQYF. In DNA, the CDR3 is TGTGCCAGCAGCCGCCGGCGGGAGCAGTACTTC.

This clone was found many times. This chain joins TRBV20-1 and TRBJ1-2; TRBD1 is a possible D gene (5 bases). Deletions cut 2 bases from V and 10 bases from J, with 11 bases between. This CDR3 is 11 amino acids long. CDR1 is DFQATT and CDR2 is SNEGSKA in the germline V gene (reference sequence). Here the CDR3 DNA reads TGCAGTGCTAGACTCGCAGGGTCCTACACCTTC. Its protein is CSARLAGSYTF.

This sequence joins TRBV15 and TRBJ1-5, with D perhaps matching TRBD1 (5 bases). V was clipped by 3 bases and J by 4 bases, with 10 bases between them. This CDR3 is built from 14 residues. CDR1 is LNHNV and CDR2 is YYDKDF in the germline V gene (reference sequence). The CDR3 protein is CATSSRDLNQPQHF. For the CDR3, the DNA is TGTGCCACCAGCAGCCGGGACCTAAATCAGCCCCAGCATTTT.

The chain is built from TRBV25-1 and TRBJ1-2; TRBD1 aligns across 8 bases. In germline, CDR1 is MGHDK, CDR2 SYGVNS. After removal of 6 bases from V and 4 bases from J, the junction contained 4 bases not matched to a gene. The CDR3 spans 13 residues. CDR3 sequence (DNA): TGTGCCAGCAGCCGGACAGGGTTCTATGGCTACACCTTC. Translated, it gives CASSRTGFYGYTF.

This clone was counted once. J is TRBJ2-5 and V is TRBV15; possible D gene TRBD2, 5 bases. The CDR3 runs 15 residues. V lost 9 bases to trimming and J lost 4 bases, with 21 bases between them. Per germline, CDR1 LNHNV and CDR2 YYDKDF (reference sequence). The CDR3 DNA reads TGTGCCACAGGGTCGGACCGAGGGAGAGGAGAGACCCAGTACTTC. It yields the protein CATGSDRGRGETQYF.

The chain combines TRBV7-2 with TRBJ2-7, with a tentative D call TRBD1 (5 bases). Germline CDR1 and CDR2: SGHTA and FQGNSA. The CDR3 is 14 residues long. The V gene lost 2 bases and the J gene lost 3 bases, with 11 bases spanning the gap. In DNA, the CDR3 is TGTGCCAGCAGCTTAAGACAGTTCGGCTACGAGCAGTACTTC. Translated, it gives CASSLRQFGYEQYF.

The rearrangement links TRBV11-3 to TRBJ2-5, with D unclear. The CDR3 contains 15 residues. The germline V and J ends were trimmed by 0 bases and 7 bases, with 15 bases remaining between them. Germline lookup yields CDR1 SGHNT and CDR2 YENEEA. The CDR3 here is CASSLDFPGPVTQYF. CDR3 bases: TGTGCCAGCAGCTTAGATTTTCCGGGCCCGGTGACCCAGTACTTC.

The chain combines TRBV28 with TRBJ1-4; D is uncertain. Germline CDR1 reads MDHEN; CDR2 reads SYDVKM. The germline V and J ends were trimmed by 5 bases and 5 bases, with 6 bases remaining between them. CDR3 length: 12 residues. CDR3 protein: CASSASNEKLFF. CDR3 sequence (DNA): TGTGCCAGCAGTGCTTCGAATGAAAAACTGTTTTTT.

This clone was observed a single time. V gene TRBV7-9 combines with J gene TRBJ2-1, with 13 bases identical to TRBD2. This CDR3 contains 16 residues. Trimming cost V 5 bases and J 4 bases; bases outside gene matches: 5. Germline V CDR1 and CDR2: SEHNR, FQNEAQ (reference sequence). CDR3 region: CASSLGLAGLYNEQFF. The CDR3 DNA is TGTGCCAGCAGCCTGGGACTAGCGGGACTGTACAATGAGCAGTTCTTC.

The rearrangement links TRBV28 to TRBJ2-2; D is unclear. The CDR3 sequence is 14 residues long. Germline CDR1 and CDR2: MDHEN and SYDVKM. V lost 6 bases and J lost 6, with 14 bases in between. DNA for the CDR3: TGTGCCAGCAGGTCCAGGAAGTTGGCCGGGGAGCTGTTTTTT. This codes for CASRSRKLAGELFF.

The genes are TRBV27 and TRBJ1-4; the D is unclear. This CDR3 is 18 amino acids long. Between the trimmed V and J ends, which lost 1 base and 0 bases, there was a span of 15 bases. CDR1 and CDR2 (germline): MNHEY, SMNVEV (reference sequence). The CDR3 DNA follows: TGTGCCAGCAGTTTATTTGCAGGACTTTTACCAACTAATGAAAAACTGTTTTTT. Encoded protein: CASSLFAGLLPTNEKLFF.

The rearrangement links TRBV28 to TRBJ2-5, with a tentative D call TRBD2 (7 bases). CDR1 is MDHEN, CDR2 SYDVKM, per germline. Trimming removed 7 bases from V and 4 bases from J, with 16 bases in between. The CDR3 runs to 14 residues. The CDR3 bases are TGTGCCAGCACCCGCGGGGGCTTTATAGAGACCCAGTACTTC. Residues: CASTRGGFIETQYF.

The V and J genes are TRBV7-6 and TRBJ2-1; D possibly corresponds to TRBD1 (5 bases). The CDR3 extends over 15 amino acids. V shed 6 bases and J shed 0 bases, with 12 bases lying between them. Germline V gene sequence: CDR1 SGHVS, CDR2 FNYEAQ. CDR3 sequence (DNA): TGTGCCAGCAGGGAGACAGTGACCTCCTACAATGAGCAGTTCTTC. It yields the protein CASRETVTSYNEQFF.

V and J are TRBV30 and TRBJ2-1; either TRBD1 or TRBD2 may fit D (6 bases each). The V gene's germline CDR1 is GTSNPN and CDR2 SVGIG (reference sequence). V lost 5 bases and J 3 bases, leaving 23 bases between the germline ends. This CDR3 has 17 residues. CDR3 amino acids: CAWGRGGRAYLYNEQFF. CDR3 bases: TGTGCCTGGGGCAGGGGAGGTCGGGCTTACCTCTACAATGAGCAGTTCTTC.

The chain combines TRBV23-1 with TRBJ2-7; TRBD1 might be the D (5 bases). TRBV23-1 counts as an open reading frame of uncertain function. V lost 0 bases and J 1 base, leaving 25 bases between the germline ends. The CDR3 loop spans 20 amino acids. DNA for the CDR3: TGCGCCAGCAGTCAATCCGCGCCAGGGCAGCCGACAGTATATTCCTACGAGCAGTACTTC. Its translation: CASSQSAPGQPTVYSYEQYF.

This chain links TRBV18 with TRBJ2-5, with D perhaps matching TRBD1 or TRBD2 (5 bases each). The germline gives CDR1 KGHSH, CDR2 LQKENI. The CDR3 sequence is 16 residues long. V lost 6 bases and J 2 bases, leaving 19 bases between the germline ends. This CDR3 is CASSRDRVILQETQYF. CDR3 DNA sequence: TGTGCCAGCTCCCGGGACCGTGTCATATTACAAGAGACCCAGTACTTC. The complete variable domain, with remaining parts taken from reference TRBV18 and TRBJ2-5, reads NAGVMQNPRHLVRRRGQEARLRCSPMKGHSHVYWYRQLPEEGLKFMVYLQKENIIDESGMPKERFSAEFPKEGPSILRIQQVVRGDSAAYFCASSRDRVILQETQYFGPGTRLLVL.

The count of this clone is one. The chain links TRBV7-6 to TRBJ2-7; 8 positions match TRBD1. V lost 4 bases, J lost 4 bases, and 3 bases stayed unmatched. CDR3 length: 13 amino acids. CDR1 SGHVS and CDR2 FNYEAQ come from the germline V gene. The CDR3 coding sequence is TGTGCCAGCAGCTCCGGGACAGGTTACGAGCAGTACTTC. Amino acids: CASSSGTGYEQYF. Together with reference TRBV7-6 and TRBJ2-7, the CDR3 gives the full variable domain: GAGVSQSPRYKVTKRGQDVALRCDPISGHVSLYWYRQALGQGPEFLTYFNYEAQQDKSGLPNDRFSAERPEGSISTLTIQRTEQRDSAMYRCASSSGTGYEQYFGPGTRLTVT.

This chain links TRBV9 with TRBJ1-4; 9 nucleotides line up with TRBD1. CDR3 length equals 14 residues. The V gene end was trimmed by 7 bases and the J gene end by 8 bases; junction bases not matched to a gene: 9. The germline V gene encodes CDR1 SGDLS and CDR2 YYNGEE. The CDR3 DNA follows: TGTGCCAGCGGGCGGGACAGGGTAGGAGAAAAACTGTTTTTT. It encodes CASGRDRVGEKLFF.

In the case of this clone: A much larger clonotype is one base distant, so this may be a read error. V gene TRBV6-1 combines with J gene TRBJ2-5; a possible D gene is TRBD2 (6 bases). Germline CDR1 reads MNHNS; CDR2 reads SASEGT. The CDR3 length is 13 residues. The V end was cut by 2 bases, the J end by 9 bases, with 13 bases between. The DNA of the CDR3 is TGTGCCAGCAGTGAAAGGGTCAGGGAGGCCCAGTACTTC. This encodes CASSERVREAQYF.

About this clone itself: Within the sample, other DNA sequences also encode this same CDR3. The chain joins TRBV18 to TRBJ2-3; D uncertain. This CDR3 region has 14 residues. Germline V gene sequence: CDR1 KGHSH, CDR2 LQKENI. Trimming took off 0 bases at V and 2 bases at J, with 6 bases between the two ends. The CDR3 DNA sequence: TGTGCCAGCTCACCACCAGCGAACACAGATACGCAGTATTTT. Protein: CASSPPANTDTQYF.

This chain links TRBV23-1 with TRBJ2-6; weak D call: TRBD1 (5 bases). TRBV23-1 is classed as an ORF, of uncertain function. V lost 6 bases, J lost 1 base, and 10 bases lay in between. The CDR3 runs 15 residues. CDR3 sequence reads: CASSPGASGANVLTF. CDR3 in DNA: TGCGCCAGCAGCCCTGGGGCTTCTGGGGCCAACGTCCTGACTTTC.